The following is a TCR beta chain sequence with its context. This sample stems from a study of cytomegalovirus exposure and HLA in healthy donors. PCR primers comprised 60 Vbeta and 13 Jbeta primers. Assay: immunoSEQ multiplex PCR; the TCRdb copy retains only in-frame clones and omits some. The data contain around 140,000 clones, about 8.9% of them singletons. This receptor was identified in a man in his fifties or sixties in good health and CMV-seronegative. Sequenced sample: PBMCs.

For the CDR3, the DNA is TGTGCCAGCAGTGAATATAATTCGGGAGGGGCCTACAATGAGCAGTTCTTC. It translates to CASSEYNSGGAYNEQFF. The chain employs TRBV25-1 and TRBJ2-1; 8 bases agree with TRBD2. The CDR3 covers 17 residues. The germline V gene has CDR1 MGHDK and CDR2 SYGVNS. The ends lost 0 bases at V and 2 bases at J; junction bases unmatched: 6.